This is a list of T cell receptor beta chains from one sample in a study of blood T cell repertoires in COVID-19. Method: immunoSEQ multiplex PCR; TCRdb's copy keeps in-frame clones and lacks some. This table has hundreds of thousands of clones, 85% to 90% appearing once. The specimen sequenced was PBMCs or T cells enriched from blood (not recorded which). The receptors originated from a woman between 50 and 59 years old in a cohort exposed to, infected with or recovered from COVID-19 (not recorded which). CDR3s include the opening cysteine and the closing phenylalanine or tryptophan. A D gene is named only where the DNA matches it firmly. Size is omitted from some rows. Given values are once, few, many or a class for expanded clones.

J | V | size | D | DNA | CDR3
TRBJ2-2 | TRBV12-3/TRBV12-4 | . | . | TGTGCCATCTCTACCCCCGGGGCCGGGGAGCTGTTTTTT | CAISTPGAGELFF
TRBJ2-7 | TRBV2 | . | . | TGTGCCAGCAGTAAGCAGGGGTACTCCTACGAGCAGTACTTC | CASSKQGYSYEQYF
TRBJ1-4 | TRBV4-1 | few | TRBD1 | TGCGCCAGCAGCCACGGACAGGGAATGGCAACTAATGAAAAACTGTTTTTT | CASSHGQGMATNEKLFF
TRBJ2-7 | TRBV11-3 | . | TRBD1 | TGTGCCAGCAGCCCGGGACAGGGTTTCGAGCAGTACTTC | CASSPGQGFEQYF
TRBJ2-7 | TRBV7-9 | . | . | TGTGCCAGCAGCTTGGAATTTGGAGTTGGCGAGCAGTACTTC | CASSLEFGVGEQYF
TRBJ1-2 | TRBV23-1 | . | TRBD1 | TGCGCCAGCAGTCACCTTCTGACAGGGGCCCGGCACTACACCTTC | CASSHLLTGARHYTF
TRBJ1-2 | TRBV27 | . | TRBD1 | TGTGCCAACATCCTCCCTGGGGACAGGCCACCCTATGGCTACACCTTC | CANILPGDRPPYGYTF
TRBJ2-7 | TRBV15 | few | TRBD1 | TGTGCCACCAGCAGATGGGACAGGGGCTACGAGCAGTACTTC | CATSRWDRGYEQYF
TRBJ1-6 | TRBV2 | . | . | TGTGCCAGCAAAGCAGGAATTAATTCACCCCTCCACTTT | CASKAGINSPLHF
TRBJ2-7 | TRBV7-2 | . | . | TGTGCCAGCAGCTTAGGGGTCAGGACTAACGAGCAGTACTTC | CASSLGVRTNEQYF
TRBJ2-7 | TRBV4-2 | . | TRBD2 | TGTGCCAGCAGCCGCAAAGGAGCGGGGGGCCCCGGAGACTACGAGCAGTACTTC | CASSRKGAGGPGDYEQYF
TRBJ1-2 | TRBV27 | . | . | TGTGCCAGCAGTCCTTACGGACGCTCTTGGCGGGACTTTAACTATGGCTACACCTTC | CASSPYGRSWRDFNYGYTF
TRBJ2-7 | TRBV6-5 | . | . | TGTGCCAGCAGTCCACGGTTAGCGTTTTCCTACGAGCAGTACTTC | CASSPRLAFSYEQYF
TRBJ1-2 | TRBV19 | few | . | TGTGCCAGTAGTACCACCCGAGGAACAGGGATGGGCTACACCTTC | CASSTTRGTGMGYTF
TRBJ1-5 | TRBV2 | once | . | TGTGCCAGCAGTGATCTACAAGACGGGACCCAGCATTTT | CASSDLQDGTQHF
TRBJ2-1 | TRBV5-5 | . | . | TGTGCCAGCAGCTTGGAGCAGGGTACCTACAATGAGCAGTTCTTC | CASSLEQGTYNEQFF
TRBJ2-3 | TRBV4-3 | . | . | TGCGCCAGCAGCCTTGGACTGGATCCCGATACGCAGTATTTT | CASSLGLDPDTQYF
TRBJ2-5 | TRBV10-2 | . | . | TGCGCCAGCAGTGAGTCGATTCTCGGTCAATTTGGAGAGACCCAGTACTTC | CASSESILGQFGETQYF
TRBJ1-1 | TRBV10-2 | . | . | TGCGCCAGCAGAATTGCGACGGGGGGGCCTGAAGCTTTCTTT | CASRIATGGPEAFF
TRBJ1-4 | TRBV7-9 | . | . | TGTGCCAGCAGCAGGGGCCAGGGAAAACTGTTTTTT | CASSRGQGKLFF
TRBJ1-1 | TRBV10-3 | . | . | TGTGCCATCAGTGAGTCTTCCAGTGAAGCTTTCTTT | CAISESSSEAFF
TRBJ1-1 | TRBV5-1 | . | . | TGCGCCAGCAGCTCGCAGGGGAGTGGGAACACTGAAGCTTTCTTT | CASSSQGSGNTEAFF
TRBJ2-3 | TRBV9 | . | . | TGTGCCAGCGGCAGAAGTTCGACAGATACGCAGTATTTT | CASGRSSTDTQYF
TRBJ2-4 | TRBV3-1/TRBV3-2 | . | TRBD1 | TGTGCCAGCAGCCCCTTGCCCAGGGTAAGGGGGCAAAACATTCAGTACTTC | CASSPLPRVRGQNIQYF
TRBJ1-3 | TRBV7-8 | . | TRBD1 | TGTGCCAGCAGCCCCCGACAGGGCTTCTACTCTGGAAACACCATATATTTT | CASSPRQGFYSGNTIYF
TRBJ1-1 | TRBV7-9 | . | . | TGTGCCAGCAGCTTAAACATTAACACTGAAGCTTTCTTT | CASSLNINTEAFF
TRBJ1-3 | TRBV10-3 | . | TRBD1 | TGTGCCACCCGGACGACAGGGGGCTCTGGAAACACCATATATTTT | CATRTTGGSGNTIYF
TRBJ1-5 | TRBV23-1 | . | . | TGCGCCAGCAGTCTACTACACAGCAATCAGCCCCAGCATTTT | CASSLLHSNQPQHF
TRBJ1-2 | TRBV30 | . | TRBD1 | TGTGCCTGGAGGGGGACAGGGCTGGGCTATGGCTACACCTTC | CAWRGTGLGYGYTF
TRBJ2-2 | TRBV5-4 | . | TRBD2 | TGTGCCAGCAGTCCTTCTGGCGGGGGGAACACCGGGGAGCTGTTTTTT | CASSPSGGGNTGELFF
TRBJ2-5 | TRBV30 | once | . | TGTGCCTGGAGTGTAGGGGCGGAGACCCAGTACTTC | CAWSVGAETQYF
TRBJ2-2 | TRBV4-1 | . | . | TGCGCCAGCAGCCAAGTGGGGGGCACCGGGGAGCTGTTTTTT | CASSQVGGTGELFF